This TCR beta chain is from a study of blood T cell repertoires in COVID-19. Looking at the study overall: PBMCs, B-cell-depleted T cells, or T cells were the source of the cDNA or gDNA that made up the material.

With 3 bases removed from V and 3 bases from J, the gap between germline ends came to 8 bases. This CDR3 is built from 13 residues. Germline CDR1 is LNHDA and CDR2 is SQIVND (reference sequence). Sequencing was performed with immunoSEQ multiplex PCR; in TCRdb, only in-frame clones are kept and a portion is missing. This table has over 150,000 clones, 88% appearing once. The genes are TRBV19 and TRBJ1-1; D may be TRBD1 (5 bases). This clonotype originated in a man aged 50 to 59 with COVID-19, enrolled during active disease. Sequenced sample: peripheral blood. This chain's CDR3 is CASSIQGYTEAFF. CDR3 DNA: TGTGCCAGTAGTATTCAGGGTTACACTGAAGCTTTCTTT.